Included here is one TCR beta chain sequence, with context. Its antigen is still unknown. This CDR3 is 12 amino acids long. V lost 2 bases, J lost 6 bases, and 8 bases lay in between. CDR1 and CDR2 from the germline V gene are MNHNS and SASEGT. Documented time point: baseline, week 1 (first vaccination visit). Specified treatment: pre-vaccination baseline after standard-of-care therapy. New WHO grade 3 or 4 astrocytomas that were IDH1-mutant and ATRX-lost had been found in donors. The data are from a study of a mutant IDH1 vaccine in newly diagnosed glioma. Study at large: The sex distribution of treated patients was 62.5% male and approximately 40% female, with a mean age of roughly 40 years.

Here immunoSEQ multiplex PCR was the method, and the copy in TCRdb shows in-frame clones only, minus some. The sample holds tens of thousands of clones, 60% to 85% seen once. Notes on the study in general: The study observed vaccine-induced immune responses in 85% to 95% of patients. Seemingly, pseudoprogression had no relation to changes in the top peripheral T cell clonotypes.

The TCR comes from a man aged 50 or older with glioma. Sequenced here: PBMCs, sampled from a glioma patient treated with radiotherapy, temozolomide or both. This chain joins TRBV6-1 and TRBJ2-7; unclear D gene. The CDR3 bases are TGTGCCAGCAGTGAAATACGAGCCGAGCAGTACTTC. Protein: CASSEIRAEQYF.